This T cell receptor (beta chain) was found in a study of OX40 agonist ivuxolimab in advanced cancers. Study context: Patients' therapy was ivuxolimab, an antibody that acts as an agonist of OX40 (CD134). Three patients responded partially, comprising one with hepatocellular carcinoma and two with cutaneous melanoma.

Points on this clone: What it binds is not known.

The repertoire was sequenced with immunoSEQ multiplex PCR; TCRdb's copy has only in-frame clones and lacks some. This table has roughly 70,000 clones, roughly nine tenths appearing once. The V segment lost 3 bases and the J segment 5 bases; nucleotides outside the gene matches: 4. The germline CDR1 and CDR2 sequences are SGHRS and YFSETQ. The CDR3 has 13 amino acids. The study's findings and limits: At 0.1 to 3.0 mg/kg, clonal expansion of CD4+ and CD8+ blood T cells had occurred by week 6.

The sequences come from CD4+ or CD8+ T cells sorted from blood, collected in a trial of the OX40 agonist ivuxolimab. J is TRBJ2-5 and V is TRBV5-1; 7 bases align to TRBD1. The sequence was obtained from an adult with an advanced solid tumor such as melanoma, head and neck, liver or kidney cancer. CDR3 sequence reads: CASSSHRGETQYF. The CDR3 DNA reads as TGCGCCAGCAGCTCGCACAGGGGTGAGACCCAGTACTTC.